Listed below are T cell receptor beta chains from one sample, sequenced in a study of T cell responses to AZD1222 COVID-19 vaccine. Clones were read by immunoSEQ multiplex PCR, and TCRdb kept only the in-frame ones, dropping some. The sample records about 150,000 clones, 90% being singletons. Sequencing used peripheral blood, obtained 28 days after the second AZD1222 dose. These receptors were obtained from an adult who received the AZD1222 COVID-19 vaccine. The CDR3 runs from the conserved cysteine through the conserved F or W. Clone size, where shown, is once, few, many, or a class for clones that have expanded.

clone size: -; V gene: TRBV18; J gene: TRBJ2-3; CDR3 protein: CASSPGLAGVGDTQYF
clone size: -; V gene: TRBV29-1; J gene: TRBJ2-1; CDR3 protein: CSTLLAGNYNEQFF
clone size: -; V gene: TRBV20-1; J gene: TRBJ2-3; CDR3 protein: CSASILAWGTDTQYF
clone size: once; V gene: TRBV19; J gene: TRBJ2-1; CDR3 protein: CASSISAGGRNEQFF
clone size: -; V gene: TRBV19; J gene: TRBJ2-2; CDR3 protein: CASISGTGAYTGELFF
clone size: -; V gene: TRBV24-1; J gene: TRBJ2-3; CDR3 protein: CATSDPLGSSGTGGSTDTQYF
clone size: -; V gene: TRBV12-5; J gene: TRBJ1-1; CDR3 protein: CASGFEGLEAFF
clone size: -; V gene: TRBV5-6; J gene: TRBJ2-1; CDR3 protein: CASTRTENEQFF
clone size: -; V gene: TRBV15; J gene: TRBJ2-7; CDR3 protein: CATSRGGGSYEQYF
clone size: once; V gene: TRBV5-8; J gene: TRBJ1-3; CDR3 protein: CASSLAQGSGNTIYF
clone size: -; V gene: TRBV11-2; J gene: TRBJ2-3; CDR3 protein: CASSPGVDTQYF